A selection of T cell receptor beta chains follows, all from one sample in a study of blood T cell repertoires in COVID-19. The data were produced by immunoSEQ multiplex PCR, yet TCRdb's version contains in-frame clones alone and is incomplete. The sample lists tens of thousands of clones, approximately 80% occurring once. Input material: peripheral blood. The receptor set was obtained from a man older than 75 with acute or convalescent COVID-19. CDR3s include the opening cysteine and the closing phenylalanine or tryptophan. A D gene is named only where the DNA matches it firmly. Rows may omit the clone size; those that give it use once, few, many or a size class.

size	V	J	D	DNA	CDR3
NA	TRBV7-2	TRBJ2-7	TRBD2	TGTGCCAGCAGCCTCAGACTAGCGGGAGAGAGCTCCTACGAGCAGTACTTC	CASSLRLAGESSYEQYF
NA	TRBV14	TRBJ2-7	NA	TGTGCCAGCAGCTTATCTTACGAGCAGTACTTC	CASSLSYEQYF
NA	TRBV2	TRBJ2-7	NA	TGTGCCAGCAGTGAAAGGGGAAAACCCCCTAACGAGCAGTACTTC	CASSERGKPPNEQYF
few	TRBV6-5	TRBJ2-1	TRBD1	TGTGCCAGCAGTTACTCCGGGACAGGGAGACTCAATGAGCAGTTCTTC	CASSYSGTGRLNEQFF
NA	TRBV24-1	TRBJ2-7	TRBD1	TGTGCCACCAGTGATTACAGGGGCGAGCAGTACTTC	CATSDYRGEQYF
NA	TRBV24-1	TRBJ2-3	TRBD2	TGTGCCACCAGTGATTTTACTGGACTAGCGGGAGACTCAGATACGCAGTATTTT	CATSDFTGLAGDSDTQYF
NA	TRBV24-1	TRBJ2-3	TRBD1	TGTGCCACCAGCCCGAGGGACAGCTACACAGATACGCAGTATTTT	CATSPRDSYTDTQYF
once	TRBV5-1	TRBJ1-4	NA	TGCGCCAGCAGCTTGGACAGCCCTGCAACTAATGAAAAACTGTTTTTT	CASSLDSPATNEKLFF
NA	TRBV5-1	TRBJ2-3	NA	TGCGCCAGCAGCTTGGTCCCGGGCACAGATACGCAGTATTTT	CASSLVPGTDTQYF
NA	TRBV29-1	TRBJ1-1	NA	TGCAGCGTTGATCCAGGGTCGAATGAAGCTTTCTTT	CSVDPGSNEAFF
NA	TRBV7-2	TRBJ2-7	TRBD1	TGTGCCAGCAGCTTAGACAGGGGGGACTTTGAGCAGTACTTC	CASSLDRGDFEQYF
NA	TRBV6-2/TRBV6-3	TRBJ1-1	TRBD1	TGTGCCAGCAGTTACCCGAACAGGGGTATAGACACTGAAGCTTTCTTT	CASSYPNRGIDTEAFF
NA	TRBV14	TRBJ2-1	TRBD1	TGTGCCAGCAGCCCACACCGGGACAGGGGCTACAATGAGCAGTTCTTC	CASSPHRDRGYNEQFF
NA	TRBV5-3	TRBJ2-5	TRBD1	TGTGCCCTAAAGGAAGGGACAGGGAGGAAGACCCAGTACTTC	CALKEGTGRKTQYF
NA	TRBV2	TRBJ1-5	NA	TGTGCCAGCAGTGAAGGGCGGGGACCGTATAGCAATCAGCCCCAGCATTTT	CASSEGRGPYSNQPQHF
NA	TRBV28	TRBJ1-2	NA	TGTGCCAGCAGTTTATTCCTCTCAGGGGTTGGCTACACCTTC	CASSLFLSGVGYTF
NA	TRBV4-1	TRBJ2-6	NA	TGCGCCAGCAGCCAAGGGACAATTACCAATTCTGGGGCCAACGTCCTGACTTTC	CASSQGTITNSGANVLTF
NA	TRBV5-1	TRBJ2-3	TRBD2	TGCGCCAGCAGCTTGTCGGGAGGGCCAACCGATACGCAGTATTTT	CASSLSGGPTDTQYF
NA	TRBV3-1/TRBV3-2	TRBJ2-7	TRBD2	TGTGCCAGCAGCCCTACACTAGCGGAGGCCTACGAGCAGTACTTC	CASSPTLAEAYEQYF
few	TRBV2	TRBJ2-3	NA	TGTGCCACTTCGAATGGGCCAGATACGCAGTATTTT	CATSNGPDTQYF
NA	TRBV12-3/TRBV12-4	TRBJ2-1	NA	TGTGCCAGCAGGATTGAACGGAATGAGCAGTTCTTC	CASRIERNEQFF
NA	TRBV7-2	TRBJ1-2	TRBD1	TGTGCCAGCAGCCTTGACTCGACAGGGTTTAACTATGGCTACACCTTC	CASSLDSTGFNYGYTF
NA	TRBV3-1/TRBV3-2	TRBJ1-4	NA	TGTGCCAGCAGCCTTCACAGGGTGGGTAATGAAAAACTGTTTTTT	CASSLHRVGNEKLFF
NA	TRBV19	TRBJ2-5	TRBD2	TGTGCCAGTAGTATCGTGGCGGGAGGACAAGAGACCCAGTACTTC	CASSIVAGGQETQYF
NA	TRBV9	TRBJ1-1	NA	TGTGCCAGCAGCGCGACAAGCATGAACACTGAAGCTTTCTTT	CASSATSMNTEAFF
NA	TRBV7-3	TRBJ2-1	NA	TGTGCCAGCAGCTTAAGGTGGGGGCAGGGCAATGAGCAGTTCTTC	CASSLRWGQGNEQFF
few	TRBV2	TRBJ2-7	NA	TGTGCCAGCAGTGACAGGACTTTGCTTTACGAGCAGTACTTC	CASSDRTLLYEQYF
NA	TRBV5-1	TRBJ2-7	NA	TGCGCCAGCAGCTTGGGACGGGGCTCCTACGAGCAGTACTTC	CASSLGRGSYEQYF
NA	TRBV11-3	TRBJ2-1	NA	TGTGCCAGCAGCTCCCAGGGGCAATACAATGAGCAGTTCTTC	CASSSQGQYNEQFF
NA	TRBV3-1/TRBV3-2	TRBJ1-3	TRBD1	TGTGCCAGCACCGCGGGACAGGTGGGAAACACCATATATTTT	CASTAGQVGNTIYF
NA	TRBV7-3	TRBJ2-2	TRBD1	TGTGCCAGCAGCCCGGACAGGGACACCGGGGAGCTGTTTTTT	CASSPDRDTGELFF
NA	TRBV7-8	TRBJ1-6	TRBD1	TGTGCCAGCAGCTTTCGATTCACTCCGGGACAGAAAAGTAATTCACCCCTCCACTTT	CASSFRFTPGQKSNSPLHF
NA	TRBV18	TRBJ2-7	TRBD2	TGTGCCAGCTCACCGTTAGCGGGGTATTTACTTTACGAGCAGTACTTC	CASSPLAGYLLYEQYF
once	TRBV11-2	TRBJ2-1	NA	TGTGCCAGCAGCTTAGGACTGAGCAATGAGCAGTTCTTC	CASSLGLSNEQFF
NA	TRBV7-2	TRBJ1-5	NA	TGTGCCAGCAGCTTAGGTTATAGCAATCAGCCCCAGCATTTT	CASSLGYSNQPQHF
NA	TRBV7-2	TRBJ2-2	TRBD1	TGTGCCAGCAGCTTAGTTCCCAGGGGGCGAAGCGGGGAGCTGTTTTTT	CASSLVPRGRSGELFF
NA	TRBV4-1	TRBJ1-6	NA	TGCGCCAGCAGCCAAGACAGGGGTTATTGGGACTCACCCCTCCACTTT	CASSQDRGYWDSPLHF
NA	TRBV6-5	TRBJ1-3	NA	TGTGCCAGCAGTCGCACATACTCTGGAAACACCATATATTTT	CASSRTYSGNTIYF
NA	TRBV19	TRBJ1-1	TRBD1	TGTGCCAGTAGTATCCTAGGACAGGGAACTTTCTTT	CASSILGQGTFF
few	TRBV7-6	TRBJ2-5	NA	TGTGCCAGCAGCTTAGACGACAGGGGAGGGGGGAAAGAGACCCAGTACTTC	CASSLDDRGGGKETQYF
NA	TRBV7-2	TRBJ1-2	NA	TGTGCCAGCAGCTTAGCGGGGCAGGGTTCCCTCTATGGCTACACCTTC	CASSLAGQGSLYGYTF
once	TRBV5-1	TRBJ2-3	TRBD1	TGCGCCAGCAGCTTGGCGAAAACCGGGACAGCCGGCACAGATACGCAGTATTTT	CASSLAKTGTAGTDTQYF
NA	TRBV6-2/TRBV6-3	TRBJ2-1	NA	TGTGCCAGCAGTTACCTATACTATAGCGTCAGTGAGCAGTTCTTC	CASSYLYYSVSEQFF